Below, 27 T cell receptor beta chains from the same sample are listed, as sequenced in a study of early T cells in non-severe SARS-CoV-2 infection. One entry per CDR3 protein results from TCRdb running MiXCR on the 5' RACE reads. The sample lists tens of thousands of distinct CDR3 sequences; 11% were seen once. Material: whole blood. These receptor sequences come from an adult who was a healthcare worker with PCR-confirmed SARS-CoV-2 infection or an uninfected control (not recorded which).

This clonotype was observed a handful of times. V usage is TRBV11-2 and J usage is TRBJ2-7; TRBD2 matches 7 bases. Germline V gene sequence: CDR1 SGHAT, CDR2 FQNNGV. The CDR3 runs to 16 residues. V was pared by 5 bases and J by 0 bases, with 10 bases of the junction left unmatched. The CDR3 DNA sequence: TGTGCCAGCAGCCCGAGGGAGCGGGGCAGCTCCTACGAGCAGTACTTC. Encoded protein: CASSPRERGSSYEQYF.

The V call is TRBV7-9, the J call TRBJ1-2; D call uncertain. Germline values: CDR1 SEHNR, CDR2 FQNEAQ (reference sequence). This CDR3 is 11 amino acids long. The germline V and J ends were trimmed by 0 bases and 7 bases, with 3 bases remaining between them. DNA of the CDR3: TGTGCCAGCAGCTTAGCCTCTGGCTACACCTTC. Protein: CASSLASGYTF.

The CDR3 nucleotides are TGTGCCAGCAGCGGGACAGGGATCCCCAACACCGGGGAGCTGTTTTTT. This codes for CASSGTGIPNTGELFF. The V gene is TRBV27, the J gene TRBJ2-2, with 9 bases identical to TRBD1. J lost 2 bases, V lost 6 bases, and 7 bases had no gene match. The CDR3 runs 16 residues. Per the germline V gene, CDR1 is MNHEY and CDR2 is SMNVEV (reference sequence).

Ten or more counts support this clonotype. The V call is TRBV2, the J call TRBJ2-3; D is ambiguous. V dropped 5 bases and J dropped 2 bases, with 11 bases sitting between them. The CDR3 loop spans 14 amino acids. Per germline, CDR1 SNHLY and CDR2 FYNNEI. The CDR3 DNA sequence: TGTGCCAGCAGTCGTAGTTACCTCACAGATACGCAGTATTTT. Protein sequence: CASSRSYLTDTQYF.

The table lists this clonotype with many counts. The V call is TRBV20-1, the J call TRBJ2-5; TRBD2 matches 7 bases. Germline CDR1 is DFQATT and CDR2 is SNEGSKA (reference sequence). CDR3 length: 16 amino acids. V gave up 2 bases and J gave up 4 bases; unmatched junction bases: 13. For the CDR3, the DNA is TGCAGTGCTAGACCCATTCTGAGCGGGGCGAGAGAGACCCAGTACTTC. It codes for CSARPILSGARETQYF.

This clonotype was observed at least ten times. The chain's CDR3 is CASSQPPVSNTQYF. In DNA, the CDR3 is TGTGCCAGCAGCCAACCCCCCGTTTCTAATACGCAGTATTTT. The genes are TRBV3-1 and TRBJ2-3; D remains unclear. V was cut by 2 bases and J by 7 bases, with 13 bases left in between. Germline V gives CDR1 LGHDT, CDR2 YNNKEL (reference sequence). The CDR3 is made up of 14 amino acids.

This clonotype occurred a few times. The chain uses TRBV12-2 and TRBJ1-5. TRBV12-2 represents a pseudogene. The CDR3 has 15 residues. The CDR3 DNA reads as TGTGCAAGTCGCTTGAAGGCTGCCACCCATCAGCCCCAGCATTTT. Translated, it gives CASRLKAATHQPQHF.

This clonotype was seen a handful of times. CDR3 nucleotides: TGTGCCAGCTCAGAAAGCGGGAGCATAGAGACCCAGTACTTC. This codes for CASSESGSIETQYF. The chain has TRBV18 and TRBJ2-5; TRBD2 agrees at 8 bases. CDR3 length: 14 residues. Per the germline V gene, CDR1 is KGHSH and CDR2 is LQKENI. J lost 4 bases, V lost 5 bases, and 6 bases had no gene match.

This clonotype was found a few times. The chain recombines TRBV5-1 with TRBJ2-1, with D possibly TRBD2 on 6 matching bases. Germline lookup yields CDR1 SGHRS and CDR2 YFSETQ. The CDR3 runs to 13 residues. Trimming cost V 4 bases and J 7 bases, with 12 bases left between them. The CDR3 loop reads CASSPGTPNEQFF. DNA for the CDR3: TGCGCCAGCAGCCCCGGGACTCCTAATGAGCAGTTCTTC. Based on the CDR3 plus reference TRBV5-1 and TRBJ2-1, the full variable domain is KAGVTQTPRYLIKTRGQQVTLSCSPISGHRSVSWYQQTPGQGLQFLFEYFSETQRNKGNFPGRFSGRQFSNSRSEMNVSTLELGDSALYLCASSPGTPNEQFFGPGTRLTVL.

This clonotype turned up a few times. The rearrangement uses TRBV4-1 and TRBJ1-1; no reliable D call. Per germline, CDR1 MGHRA and CDR2 YSYEKL. This CDR3 is 12 amino acids long. V was clipped by 3 bases and J by 1 base, with 3 bases between them. The CDR3 nucleotides are TGCGCCAGCAGCCACCAGAACACTGAAGCTTTCTTT. Encoded protein: CASSHQNTEAFF.

The chain employs TRBV27 and TRBJ2-1, with TRBD2 identical over 13 bases. V was pared by 6 bases and J by 4 bases, with 3 bases of the junction left unmatched. The CDR3 has 15 amino acids. Germline values: CDR1 MNHEY, CDR2 SMNVEV (reference sequence). The CDR3 loop reads CASRTGLAGYNEQFF. The CDR3 nucleotides are TGTGCCAGCAGGACGGGACTAGCGGGATACAATGAGCAGTTCTTC.

The genes are TRBV4-3 and TRBJ2-1; the D is unclear. Per germline, CDR1 LGHNA and CDR2 YSLEER. CDR3 length equals 12 residues. Deletions cut 1 base from V and 9 bases from J, with 7 bases between. CDR3 coding DNA: TGCGCCAGCAGCCAAGTAGGTGGTGAGCAGTTCTTC. Translated: CASSQVGGEQFF.

This clonotype was detected a few times. The J gene is TRBJ2-1, the V gene TRBV20-1; TRBD2 agrees at 10 bases. J was trimmed by 0 bases and V by 7 bases; bases with no gene match: 9. This CDR3 spans 16 amino acids. From germline, CDR1 is DFQATT and CDR2 SNEGSKA (reference sequence). The CDR3 nucleotides are TGCAGTGTGCTAGCGGGAGCGTTGAGCTCCTACAATGAGCAGTTCTTC. It specifies CSVLAGALSSYNEQFF.

This clonotype was counted between two and nine times. The rearrangement links TRBV7-2 to TRBJ2-6; 10 nucleotides align to TRBD1. The CDR3 loop spans 17 amino acids. Trimming cost V 5 bases and J 2 bases; bases outside gene matches: 6. Germline V gives CDR1 SGHTA, CDR2 FQGNSA. Here the CDR3 reads CASSPGQGNTGANVLTF. CDR3 DNA sequence: TGTGCCAGCAGCCCGGGACAGGGGAATACTGGGGCCAACGTCCTGACTTTC.

The J gene is TRBJ2-7, the V gene TRBV18; perhaps TRBD1 as D (6 bases). Trimming pared 6 bases from V and 4 bases from J, leaving 10 bases between. CDR1 is KGHSH and CDR2 is LQKENI in the germline V gene. This CDR3 spans 12 amino acids. The CDR3 reads CASSPRGYEQYF. As DNA, the CDR3 is TGTGCCAGCTCCCCAAGGGGGTACGAGCAGTACTTC.

The sample holds one count of this clonotype. CDR3: CASSQDLRPGDEQFF. The DNA of the CDR3 is TGCGCCAGCAGCCAAGATCTCAGGCCAGGGGATGAGCAGTTCTTC. The chain joins TRBV4-3 to TRBJ2-1, with D perhaps TRBD1 (6 bases). This CDR3 contains 15 residues. The germline V and J ends were trimmed by 0 bases and 8 bases, with 14 bases remaining between them. CDR1 and CDR2 from the germline V gene are LGHNA and YSLEER.

There are many counts of this clonotype. The V call is TRBV20-1, the J call TRBJ1-5, with TRBD1 as a possible D gene (6 bases). Trimming cost V 5 bases and J 6 bases, with 14 bases left between them. Germline-derived CDR1 and CDR2 are DFQATT and SNEGSKA (reference sequence). This CDR3 has 13 amino acids. The CDR3, as DNA: TGCAGTGCTGAGCAGGGGACGGGTCAGCCCCAGCATTTT. Protein product: CSAEQGTGQPQHF.

The rearrangement joins TRBV11-2 to TRBJ2-7, with 7 bases identical to TRBD1. Germline-derived CDR1 and CDR2 are SGHAT and FQNNGV. The CDR3 contains 13 residues. V dropped 6 bases and J dropped 2; count of bases not matched to a gene: 4. The CDR3: CASSAQGAYEQYF. In nucleotides, the CDR3 is TGTGCCAGCAGTGCCCAGGGGGCCTACGAGCAGTACTTC.

In this sample, this clonotype turned up many times. The chain is built from TRBV20-1 and TRBJ1-2; D may be TRBD1 (5 bases). This CDR3 region has 13 residues. V was shortened by 4 bases and J by 6 bases, with 15 bases between the two germline ends. From germline, CDR1 is DFQATT and CDR2 SNEGSKA (reference sequence). The CDR3 DNA reads TGCAGTGCTACCCCTTCCGGGACCGATGGCTACACCTTC. Translation: CSATPSGTDGYTF.

This clonotype was recorded a few times. This chain uses TRBV5-1 with TRBJ2-3; the match to TRBD2 covers 8 bases. The ends lost 0 bases at V and 3 bases at J; junction bases unmatched: 6. The CDR3 totals 16 residues. In germline, CDR1 is SGHRS, CDR2 YFSETQ. For the CDR3, the DNA is TGCGCCAGCAGCTTGGGAGCGGGAGCAACGACAGATACGCAGTATTTT. Amino acids: CASSLGAGATTDTQYF.

This clonotype has a count of ten or more. The rearrangement joins TRBV5-6 to TRBJ2-1; TRBD2 agrees at 14 bases. CDR1 SGHDT and CDR2 YYEEEE come from the germline V gene. Trimming removed 2 bases from V and 9 bases from J; junction bases left unmatched: 1. The CDR3 consists of 14 residues. For the CDR3, the DNA is TGTGCCAGCAGCTTCGGACTAGCGGGAGGTGAGCAGTTCTTC. It specifies CASSFGLAGGEQFF.

This clonotype appeared many times. The rearrangement uses TRBV7-9 and TRBJ1-2; D unresolved. Trimming took 1 base from V and 4 from J, leaving 19 bases between them. Germline V lookup: CDR1 SEHNR, CDR2 FQNEAQ (reference sequence). This CDR3 has 17 residues. CDR3 sequence (DNA): TGTGCCAGCAGCTTAGGCTTCGGGGTGGACGAATCCTATGGCTACACCTTC. Protein product: CASSLGFGVDESYGYTF.

This chain uses TRBV12-3 or TRBV12-4 with TRBJ2-1; D is ambiguous. The CDR3 contains 13 residues. V dropped 7 bases and J dropped 4 bases, with 11 bases sitting between them. The CDR3 DNA reads TGTGCCAGCAACTCGGAGCCATACAATGAGCAGTTCTTC. This sequence encodes CASNSEPYNEQFF.

The rearrangement uses TRBV7-9 and TRBJ2-1; 7 positions match TRBD1. The CDR3 extends over 12 amino acids. V lost 5 bases and J lost 9; bases outside the gene matches: 4. From germline, CDR1 is SEHNR and CDR2 FQNEAQ (reference sequence). The CDR3 nucleotides read TGTGCCAGCAGCAAGGGGGCGGTTGAGCAGTTCTTC. Its translation: CASSKGAVEQFF.

V usage is TRBV20-1 and J usage is TRBJ2-7, with a tentative D call TRBD1 (6 bases). CDR3 length: 14 amino acids. Germline CDR1 reads DFQATT; CDR2 reads SNEGSKA (reference sequence). V lost 2 bases and J lost 5, with 16 bases in between. CDR3 DNA sequence: TGCAGTGCTAGATCTTATAACAGGGCGGACGAGCAGTACTTC. It is translated as CSARSYNRADEQYF.

The rearrangement links TRBV11-2 to TRBJ2-7; D is unclear. Germline values: CDR1 SGHAT, CDR2 FQNNGV. Trimming removed 7 bases from V and 3 bases from J, with 13 bases in between. This CDR3 has 13 residues. CDR3 protein: CASTPDGDYEQYF. The CDR3 DNA sequence: TGTGCCAGCACCCCGGACGGTGACTACGAGCAGTACTTC.

A note on this clonotype: Mismatch with germline at one junction end may stem from a read error. The chain recombines TRBV7-9 with TRBJ2-1, with no clear D. The CDR3 loop spans 13 amino acids. The germline gives CDR1 SEHNR, CDR2 FQNEAQ (reference sequence). The CDR3 bases are TGTGCCAGCAGCTTAGTATCAAGCAATGAGCGGTTCTTC. Translation: CASSLVSSNERFF.